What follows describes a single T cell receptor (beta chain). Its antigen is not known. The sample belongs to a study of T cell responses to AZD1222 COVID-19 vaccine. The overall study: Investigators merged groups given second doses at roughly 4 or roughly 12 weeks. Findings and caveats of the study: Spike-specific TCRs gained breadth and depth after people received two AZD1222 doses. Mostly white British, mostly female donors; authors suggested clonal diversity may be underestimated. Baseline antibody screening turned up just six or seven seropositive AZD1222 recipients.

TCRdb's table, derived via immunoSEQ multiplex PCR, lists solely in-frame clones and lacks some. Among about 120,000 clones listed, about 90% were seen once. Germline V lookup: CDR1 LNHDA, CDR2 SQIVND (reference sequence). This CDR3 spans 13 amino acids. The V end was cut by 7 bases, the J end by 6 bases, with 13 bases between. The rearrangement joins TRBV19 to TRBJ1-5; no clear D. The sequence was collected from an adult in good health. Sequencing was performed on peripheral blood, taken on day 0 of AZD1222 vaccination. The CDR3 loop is CASKAAAGQPQHF. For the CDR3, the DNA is TGTGCCAGTAAGGCAGCAGCGGGTCAGCCCCAGCATTTT.